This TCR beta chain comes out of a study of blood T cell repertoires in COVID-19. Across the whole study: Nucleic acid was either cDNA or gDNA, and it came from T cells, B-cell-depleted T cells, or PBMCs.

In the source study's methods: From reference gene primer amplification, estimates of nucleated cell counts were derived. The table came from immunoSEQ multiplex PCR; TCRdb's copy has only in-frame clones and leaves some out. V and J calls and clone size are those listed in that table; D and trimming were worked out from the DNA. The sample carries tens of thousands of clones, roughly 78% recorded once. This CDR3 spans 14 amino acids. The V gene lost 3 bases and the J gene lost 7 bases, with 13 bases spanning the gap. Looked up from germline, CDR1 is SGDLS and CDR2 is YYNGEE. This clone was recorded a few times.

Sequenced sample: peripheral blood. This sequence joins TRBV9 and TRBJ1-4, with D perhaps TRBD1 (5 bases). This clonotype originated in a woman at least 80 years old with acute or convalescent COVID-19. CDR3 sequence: CASSATQGGEKLFF. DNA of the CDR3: TGTGCCAGCAGCGCTACTCAGGGAGGTGAAAAACTGTTTTTT.